This T cell receptor (beta chain) was obtained from a study of blood T cell repertoires in COVID-19. There are 15 residues in the CDR3. The ends lost 6 bases at V and 3 bases at J; junction bases unmatched: 7. From germline, CDR1 is SEHNR and CDR2 FQNEAQ (reference sequence). In the original analysis: Using reference gene primer amplification, nucleated cell counts were estimated. Sequenced by immunoSEQ multiplex PCR; TCRdb stores in-frame clones only, minus some. V and J calls plus clone size are reproduced from that table; the DNA served to infer D and trimming. Of roughly 230,000 clones in the sample, almost 85% were seen once.

This rearrangement joins TRBV7-9 to TRBJ2-2; 7 bases fit TRBD2. What was sequenced was peripheral blood. This receptor was taken from a man between 45 and 60 years old with acute or convalescent COVID-19. This chain's CDR3 is CASSRELAYTGELFF. The CDR3 region has the DNA TGTGCCAGCAGTCGCGAACTAGCGTACACCGGGGAGCTGTTTTTT.